Listed below are T cell receptor beta chains from one sample, sequenced in a study of breast tumors, draining lymph nodes, adjacent tissues. MiXCR was run by TCRdb on the multiplex PCR reads, yielding one entry per CDR3 protein. Here the sample spans approximately 150,000 distinct CDR3 sequences, 33% being singletons. Material: axillary lymph node tissue. These receptors came from a female donor with breast cancer. Some clones in this sample may be carry-over from other donors' samples. The conserved cysteine and the conserved F or W are not part of the CDR3 here. Each record gives: V gene, J gene, CDR3 protein.

v_call: TRBV5-6
j_call: TRBJ1-2
cdr3_aa: ASSTGGWGYT

v_call: TRBV6-1
j_call: TRBJ2-7
cdr3_aa: ASSQTYYEQY

v_call: TRBV24-1
j_call: TRBJ1-2
cdr3_aa: ATSDSTGGISGYT

v_call: TRBV27
j_call: TRBJ1-1
cdr3_aa: ASSLSRGGYTEAF

v_call: TRBV20-1
j_call: TRBJ2-5
cdr3_aa: SASDGTAANQPQY

v_call: TRBV20-1
j_call: TRBJ2-1
cdr3_aa: SARGAARQF

v_call: TRBV7-3
j_call: TRBJ2-1
cdr3_aa: ASSTGTGNEQF

v_call: TRBV14
j_call: TRBJ2-4
cdr3_aa: ASSQTGRLAKNIQY

v_call: TRBV7-8
j_call: TRBJ2-5
cdr3_aa: ASSPREQETQY

v_call: TRBV6-2/TRBV6-3
j_call: TRBJ2-6
cdr3_aa: ASSEAGSGANVLT

v_call: TRBV20-1
j_call: TRBJ2-7
cdr3_aa: SAREGSYEQY

v_call: TRBV28
j_call: TRBJ1-5
cdr3_aa: ASSLLGNQPQH

v_call: TRBV28
j_call: TRBJ2-7
cdr3_aa: ATSGGGAYEQY

v_call: TRBV6-1
j_call: TRBJ1-2
cdr3_aa: ASSPLDGVNYGYT

v_call: TRBV4-2
j_call: TRBJ1-5
cdr3_aa: ASSRGGDQPQH

v_call: TRBV20-1
j_call: TRBJ2-1
cdr3_aa: SAGEVGAYNEQF

v_call: TRBV28
j_call: TRBJ2-3
cdr3_aa: ASSSSTASGGLTDTQY

v_call: TRBV7-9
j_call: TRBJ1-5
cdr3_aa: ASSSGTGGNQPQH

v_call: TRBV5-8
j_call: TRBJ2-1
cdr3_aa: AISLAGAYNEQF

v_call: TRBV10-1
j_call: TRBJ2-7
cdr3_aa: ASSAGTGAAGVFEQY

v_call: TRBV2
j_call: TRBJ1-5
cdr3_aa: DSSERTGGNRPQH

v_call: TRBV9
j_call: TRBJ2-1
cdr3_aa: ASTLAGGLYNEQF

v_call: TRBV29-1
j_call: TRBJ2-7
cdr3_aa: SVEEGQGFYEQY

v_call: TRBV29-1
j_call: TRBJ1-1
cdr3_aa: STQETANTEAF

v_call: TRBV2
j_call: TRBJ2-7
cdr3_aa: ASSVQGTPSYEQY

v_call: TRBV19
j_call: TRBJ1-2
cdr3_aa: ASSLFYGYT

v_call: TRBV5-5
j_call: TRBJ2-1
cdr3_aa: ASSEPGQVLDEQF

v_call: TRBV6-5
j_call: TRBJ1-5
cdr3_aa: ASSLAFSNQPQH

v_call: TRBV3-1
j_call: TRBJ2-7
cdr3_aa: ASSQDRRGRGEQY

v_call: TRBV10-3
j_call: TRBJ1-2
cdr3_aa: AIKEGASGGYT

v_call: TRBV20-1
j_call: TRBJ2-3
cdr3_aa: SGRWDTDTQY

v_call: TRBV20-1
j_call: TRBJ2-3
cdr3_aa: SASPQGTDTQY

v_call: TRBV5-1
j_call: TRBJ1-6
cdr3_aa: ASSTQGDSPLH

v_call: TRBV20-1
j_call: TRBJ2-5
cdr3_aa: SALGVEVGEVETQY

v_call: TRBV11-2
j_call: TRBJ2-1
cdr3_aa: ASSSERSSYNEQF

v_call: TRBV20-1
j_call: TRBJ2-2
cdr3_aa: SARSPTVGELF

v_call: TRBV7-9
j_call: TRBJ1-5
cdr3_aa: ASSLEWSGQPQH

v_call: TRBV19
j_call: TRBJ1-6
cdr3_aa: AISDRGYNSPLH

v_call: TRBV7-2
j_call: TRBJ2-5
cdr3_aa: ASSISGRALGETQY

v_call: TRBV11-2
j_call: TRBJ2-6
cdr3_aa: ASSPGTSGGANVLT

v_call: TRBV29-1
j_call: TRBJ2-7
cdr3_aa: SVEADRQY

v_call: TRBV15
j_call: TRBJ1-3
cdr3_aa: ATSFDSSRAGNTIY

v_call: TRBV6-5
j_call: TRBJ2-3
cdr3_aa: ASSHSTGWSSRDTQY

v_call: TRBV2
j_call: TRBJ2-1
cdr3_aa: ASTQTGTSYNEQF

v_call: TRBV6-1
j_call: TRBJ2-7
cdr3_aa: ASSESGLISFKQY

v_call: TRBV12-3/TRBV12-4
j_call: TRBJ2-7
cdr3_aa: ASSLQGGYPYEQY

v_call: TRBV6-4
j_call: TRBJ2-7
cdr3_aa: ASILKDPLPYEQY

v_call: TRBV6-5
j_call: TRBJ2-5
cdr3_aa: ASSTDRGSYNETQY